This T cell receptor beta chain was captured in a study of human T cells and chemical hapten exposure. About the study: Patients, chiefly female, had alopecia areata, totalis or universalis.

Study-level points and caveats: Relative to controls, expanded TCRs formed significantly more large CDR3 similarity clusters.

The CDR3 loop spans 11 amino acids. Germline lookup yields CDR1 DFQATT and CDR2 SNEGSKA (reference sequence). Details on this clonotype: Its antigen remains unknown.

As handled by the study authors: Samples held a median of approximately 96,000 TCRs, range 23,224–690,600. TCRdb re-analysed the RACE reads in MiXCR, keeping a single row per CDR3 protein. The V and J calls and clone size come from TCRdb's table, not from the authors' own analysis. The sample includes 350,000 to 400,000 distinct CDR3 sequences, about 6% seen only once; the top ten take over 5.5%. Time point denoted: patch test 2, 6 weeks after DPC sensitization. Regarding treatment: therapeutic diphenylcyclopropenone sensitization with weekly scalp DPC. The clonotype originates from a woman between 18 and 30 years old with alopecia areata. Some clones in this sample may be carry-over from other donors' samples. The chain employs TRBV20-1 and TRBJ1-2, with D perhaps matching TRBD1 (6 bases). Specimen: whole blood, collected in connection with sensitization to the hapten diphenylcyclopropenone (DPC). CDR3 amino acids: CSSPGANGYTF. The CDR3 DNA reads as TGCAGCTCCCCAGGGGCGAATGGCTACACCTTC.